Each of the 15 T cell receptor beta chains below was sequenced from the same sample in a study of kidney transplant recipient with SARS-CoV-2 infection. A single record per CDR3 protein comes from TCRdb applying MiXCR to the reads. Of under 300,000 distinct CDR3 sequences listed, around 30% are singletons. The sample was a blood sample, taken at baseline and around day 110 from a kidney transplant recipient. These receptors came from a young adult male patient who had COVID-19 and was a kidney transplant recipient. Among the T cells, some may be from the graft donor.

This chain joins TRBV6-5 and TRBJ2-7, with TRBD2 matching over 7 bases. V dropped 6 bases and J dropped 0; count of bases not matched to a gene: 8. The CDR3 extends over 15 amino acids. Germline V gene lookup returns CDR1 MNHEY and CDR2 SVGAGI. The CDR3 DNA follows: TGTGCCAGCAGGGCGGGAGTGAGGGTCTCCTACGAGCAGTACTTC. Amino acid sequence: CASRAGVRVSYEQYF.

As for this clonotype: Given a much more abundant clone one base away, this may be a read error. The chain uses TRBV7-9 and TRBJ1-3; D perhaps matches TRBD1 (5 bases). CDR1 SEHNR and CDR2 FQNEAQ come from the germline V gene (reference sequence). The CDR3 runs to 15 residues. V lost 4 bases to trimming and J lost 4 bases, with 14 bases between them. The CDR3 sequence: CASSSDRLPGNTIYF. The CDR3 DNA reads TGTGCCAGCAGCTCTGACAGACTGCCCGGAAACACCATATATTTT.

This clonotype was seen repeatedly, ten times or more. V usage is TRBV6-5 and J usage is TRBJ2-1; 10 nucleotides agree with TRBD1. The CDR3 consists of 18 residues. J lost 3 bases, V lost 7 bases, and 15 bases had no gene match. The germline CDR1 and CDR2 sequences are MNHEY and SVGAGI. For the CDR3, the DNA is TGTGCCAGCAACTTGCCCCGGGACAGGGGATACTACTACAATGAGCAGTTCTTC. It translates to CASNLPRDRGYYYNEQFF.

As concerns this clonotype: This may stem from a read error, because a much larger clone lies one nucleotide away. The chain combines TRBV2 with TRBJ2-1; no definite D call. TRBJ2-7 matches the DNA end more closely, so the J call is doubtful. The CDR3 runs 12 residues. From germline, CDR1 is SNHLY and CDR2 FYNNEI. Here the CDR3 reads CASSRLCLEQYF. The CDR3 DNA is TGTGCCAGCTCCCGGCTCTGTCTCGAGCAGTACTTC.

This clonotype was counted ten times or more. V gene TRBV7-2 combines with J gene TRBJ2-7; D possibly corresponds to TRBD1 (6 bases). The CDR3 contains 15 residues. Trimming removed 4 bases at V and 0 bases at J, with 13 bases between. Germline lookup yields CDR1 SGHTA and CDR2 FQGNSA. The chain's CDR3 is CASSSDSKNSYEQYF. The DNA of the CDR3 is TGTGCCAGCAGCTCGGACAGCAAGAACTCCTACGAGCAGTACTTC.

On this clonotype: A single base separates this from a much larger clone, so it may be a read error. This chain uses TRBV30 with TRBJ1-2; D remains ambiguous. Germline values: CDR1 GTSNPN, CDR2 SVGIG (reference sequence). The CDR3 runs 16 residues. Trimming pared 5 bases from V and 4 bases from J, leaving 23 bases between. The CDR3 is CAWHDTRYRKTYGYTF. CDR3 DNA sequence: TGTGCCTGGCACGATACGCGTTATAGAAAGACCTATGGCTACACCTTC.

This clonotype appeared many times. The chain links TRBV6-2 or TRBV6-3 to TRBJ2-7; no definite D call. The CDR3 is 12 residues long. Germline CDR1 is MNHEY and CDR2 is SVGEGT. The V end was cut by 2 bases, the J end by 3 bases, with 5 bases between. As DNA, the CDR3 is TGTGCCAGCAGTTACCCCCTCTACGAGCAGTACTTC. Translating it yields CASSYPLYEQYF.

For this clonotype: This may come from a read error, since a much larger clone is one base off. This chain joins TRBV29-1 and TRBJ2-4, with D unresolved. The germline gives CDR1 SQVTM, CDR2 ANQGSEA. The CDR3 is 12 amino acids. CDR3 protein: CSVLEAKNIQHF. CDR3 sequence (DNA): TGCAGCGTACTTGAAGCCAAAAACATTCAGCACTTC.

This clonotype was observed a handful of times. The rearrangement joins TRBV20-1 to TRBJ2-4; TRBD2 agrees at 7 bases. Germline values: CDR1 DFQATT, CDR2 SNEGSKA (reference sequence). The junction had 9 bases not matched to a gene; V was cut back by 7 bases and J by 6 bases. The CDR3 consists of 13 residues. The CDR3 coding sequence is TGCAGTGTAAAAAGCGGGAACGGAAACATTCAGTACTTC. It yields the protein CSVKSGNGNIQYF.

Worth noting for this clonotype: A much bigger clone sits one base away, suggesting this may be a read error. J is TRBJ2-7 and V is TRBV28, with D uncertain. The CDR3 contains 15 residues. Germline CDR1 and CDR2: MDHEN and SYDVKM. The V end lost 11 bases, the J end lost 0 bases, and 20 bases lay between the germline ends. The CDR3 loop reads CARPLGCRYSYEQYF. The CDR3 DNA reads as TGTGCCCGCCCGTTGGGGTGCAGGTACTCCTACGAGCAGTACTTC.

This clonotype was seen repeatedly, ten times or more. The gene calls are TRBV11-2 and TRBJ2-7, with D perhaps given as TRBD1 or TRBD2 (5 bases each). The length of the CDR3 is 15 residues. CDR1 is SGHAT, CDR2 FQNNGV, per germline. V was pared by 0 bases and J by 2 bases, with 11 bases between. The CDR3 protein is CASSLDTGRAYEQYF. The CDR3, as DNA: TGTGCCAGCAGCTTAGATACGGGACGGGCCTACGAGCAGTACTTC.

This clonotype was counted at least ten times. CDR3 DNA: TGTGCCAGCAGCTTAGGCCAAACAGGGAGAACTGAAGCTTTCTTT. Protein sequence: CASSLGQTGRTEAFF. This chain uses TRBV11-1 with TRBJ1-1; D perhaps matches TRBD1 (6 bases). Deletions cut 1 base from V and 5 bases from J, with 14 bases between. The CDR3 is 15 residues long. Germline CDR1 SGHAT, CDR2 FQDESV (reference sequence).

Points on this clonotype: Given a much more abundant clone one base away, this may be a read error. The gene calls are TRBV20-1 and TRBJ1-1, with D unclear. There are 13 residues in the CDR3. The germline gives CDR1 DFQATT, CDR2 SNEGSKA (reference sequence). CDR3 sequence reads: CGAPTQVNTEAFF. For the CDR3, the DNA is TGCGGTGCTCCTACTCAGGTGAACACTGAAGCTTTCTTT.

This clonotype was observed many times. The limits of the CDR3 on the DNA are not certain, so only TCRdb's listed CDR3 is given. The CDR3 here is CISVPELVAEVGKTYGYTF. The chain has TRBV7-5 and TRBJ1-2. TRBV7-5 is tagged as a pseudogene. 19 amino acids form the CDR3, both terminal residues included.

Worth noting for this clonotype: One base away lies a much larger clone, so this may be a sequencing read error. V is TRBV6-5 and J is TRBJ1-2, with D unclear. The CDR3 sequence is 17 residues long. V was shortened by 5 bases and J by 4 bases, with 23 bases between the two germline ends. Germline V gene data show CDR1 as MNHEY and CDR2 as SVGAGI. The CDR3 reads CASSLPLECRKAYGYTF. The DNA of the CDR3 is TGTGCCAGCAGTCTTCCCTTGGAATGTAGAAAGGCCTATGGCTACACCTTC.